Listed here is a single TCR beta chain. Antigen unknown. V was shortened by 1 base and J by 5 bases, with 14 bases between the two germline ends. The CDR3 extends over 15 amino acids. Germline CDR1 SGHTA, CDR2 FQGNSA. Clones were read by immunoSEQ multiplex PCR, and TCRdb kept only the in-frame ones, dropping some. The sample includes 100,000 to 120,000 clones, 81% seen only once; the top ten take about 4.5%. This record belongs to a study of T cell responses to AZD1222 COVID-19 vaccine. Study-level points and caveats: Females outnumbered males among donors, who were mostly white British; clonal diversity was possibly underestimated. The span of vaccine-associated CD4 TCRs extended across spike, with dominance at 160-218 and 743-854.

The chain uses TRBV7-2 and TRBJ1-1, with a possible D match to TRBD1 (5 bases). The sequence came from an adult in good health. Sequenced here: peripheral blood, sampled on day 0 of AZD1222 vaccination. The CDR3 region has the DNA TGTGCCAGCAGCTTAGTTTCCCAGGGCAAGACTGAAGCTTTCTTT. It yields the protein CASSLVSQGKTEAFF.